Below are 18 T cell receptor beta chains sequenced from a single sample in a study of beta chain features in type 1 diabetes. Their antigen targets remain unknown. Study results and limitations: Shorter TCRB CDR3s, moderately but significantly so, marked every one of the four CD4+ subsets in Type 1 diabetes patients.

Since all of the isolated RNA was reverse transcribed, expressed TCRB transcripts were what got sequenced. The assay was immunoSEQ multiplex PCR, and TCRdb's table has in-frame clones only and misses some. Of 680,000 or so clones listed, 10% to 15% are singletons. Sequencing was performed on naive CD4+ T cells from blood. The origin of the receptors is a man between 18 and 35 years old with type 1 diabetes.

This clone was seen a handful of times. The chain is built from TRBV28 and TRBJ1-2, with D possibly being TRBD1 (6 bases). This CDR3 comprises 13 residues. The germline V gene encodes CDR1 MDHEN and CDR2 SYDVKM. Trimming took off 5 bases at V and 3 bases at J, with 10 bases between the two ends. The CDR3 DNA sequence: TGTGCCAGCAGTCAGGACAGTGACTATGGCTACACCTTC. Encoded protein: CASSQDSDYGYTF.

The chain uses TRBV6-5 and TRBJ1-1; TRBD1 matches at 9 bases. Germline V lookup: CDR1 MNHEY, CDR2 SVGAGI. The V and J ends lost 5 bases and 11 bases, in that order; junction bases with no gene match: 9. The CDR3 spans 13 residues. The CDR3: CASSRPGQGLAFF. CDR3 in DNA: TGTGCCAGCAGTCGGCCGGGACAGGGTTTGGCTTTCTTT.

This clone turned up a few times. The V gene is TRBV14, the J gene TRBJ1-6; D gene uncertain. This CDR3 spans 16 amino acids. V was pared by 0 bases and J by 6 bases, with 12 bases between. The V gene's germline CDR1 is SGHDN and CDR2 FVKESK. In nucleotides, the CDR3 is TGTGCCAGCAGCCAAGAAAACATCTTAAGTAATTCACCCCTCCACTTT. This gives the protein CASSQENILSNSPLHF.

This clone showed up just a few times. The chain links TRBV30 to TRBJ1-4; 7 bases map to TRBD1. The CDR3 sequence is 11 residues long. V was pared by 5 bases and J by 7 bases, with 1 base of the junction left unmatched. Germline-derived CDR1 and CDR2 are GTSNPN and SVGIG (reference sequence). This CDR3 reads CAWGTAEKLFF. In DNA, the CDR3 is TGTGCCTGGGGGACAGCTGAAAAACTGTTTTTT.

This clone was detected a few times. Other DNA sequences in this specimen translate into the identical CDR3. The chain has TRBV9 and TRBJ2-1; the D gene could be TRBD1 or TRBD2 (5 bases each). The ends were cut back, 0 bases at V and 7 bases at J, with 8 bases in the middle. The germline V gene has CDR1 SGDLS and CDR2 YYNGEE. The CDR3 is made up of 13 amino acids. The CDR3 DNA reads as TGTGCCAGCAGCGTAGCATGGGGGAATGAGCAGTTCTTC. Translation: CASSVAWGNEQFF.

This clone has a handful of counts. The chain joins TRBV12-5 to TRBJ1-2; TRBD1 is a possible D gene (6 bases). The germline gives CDR1 LGHNT, CDR2 FRNRAP. The V and J ends lost 3 bases and 6 bases respectively, with 17 bases between them. This CDR3 has 15 amino acids. The CDR3 region has the DNA TGTGCTAGTGGTTTTGGTGGCGGGGGCGCGGATGGCTACACCTTC. It specifies CASGFGGGGADGYTF.

This chain links TRBV19 with TRBJ2-3; TRBD1 is a possible D gene (5 bases). Germline assignment: CDR1 LNHDA and CDR2 SQIVND (reference sequence). The CDR3 has 15 amino acids. The ends were cut back, 7 bases at V and 0 bases at J, with 14 bases in the middle. DNA for the CDR3: TGTGCCAGTAACCCGCTGACAGCTAGCACAGATACGCAGTATTTT. Amino acid sequence: CASNPLTASTDTQYF.

The rearrangement joins TRBV30 to TRBJ2-2, with TRBD1 matching 9 bases. V trimming: 3 bases; J trimming: 3 bases; junction bases outside the gene matches: 5. Per germline, CDR1 GTSNPN and CDR2 SVGIG (reference sequence). The CDR3 length is 15 residues. CDR3 region: CAWRRWDRDTGELFF. The CDR3 coding sequence is TGTGCCTGGAGAAGATGGGACAGGGACACCGGGGAGCTGTTTTTT.

This sequence joins TRBV27 and TRBJ2-5; tentatively, D is TRBD1 or TRBD2 (5 bases each). Germline CDR1 reads MNHEY; CDR2 reads SMNVEV (reference sequence). V was pared by 2 bases and J by 4 bases, with 14 bases between. This CDR3 spans 15 amino acids. CDR3 in amino acids: CASSLRGALGETQYF. CDR3 sequence (DNA): TGTGCCAGCAGTTTAAGAGGGGCCCTGGGAGAGACCCAGTACTTC.

This clone was found a few times. The chain couples TRBV25-1 to TRBJ1-1; 9 nucleotides line up with TRBD1. CDR3 length: 15 residues. J gave up 4 bases and V 1 base, and 4 bases lay outside the gene matches. CDR1 and CDR2 from the germline V gene are MGHDK and SYGVNS. The CDR3 is CASSEFTGGFTEAFF. Here the CDR3 DNA reads TGTGCCAGCAGTGAATTCACAGGGGGCTTCACTGAAGCTTTCTTT. Together with reference TRBV25-1 and TRBJ1-1, the CDR3 gives the full variable domain: EADIYQTPRYLVIGTGKKITLECSQTMGHDKMYWYQQDPGMELHLIHYSYGVNSTEKGDLSSESTVSRIRTEHFPLTLESARPSHTSQYLCASSEFTGGFTEAFFGQGTRLTVV.

This clone occurred a few times. This rearrangement joins TRBV30 to TRBJ1-2; D remains unclear. Looked up from germline, CDR1 is GTSNPN and CDR2 is SVGIG (reference sequence). The germline V and J ends were trimmed by 3 bases and 7 bases, with 15 bases remaining between them. The CDR3 runs to 13 residues. This CDR3 is CAWSHAGSGGYTF. CDR3 nucleotide sequence: TGTGCCTGGAGCCACGCGGGATCCGGTGGCTACACCTTC.

This clone has more than one count but fewer than ten. The chain combines TRBV9 with TRBJ2-3; D is possibly TRBD2 (5 bases). V gave up 1 base and J gave up 9 bases, with 15 bases separating them. The germline gives CDR1 SGDLS, CDR2 YYNGEE. The CDR3 extends over 14 amino acids. Here the CDR3 DNA reads TGTGCCAGCAGCGTATCGGGGTCCGCTGGGACGCAGTATTTT. Translated: CASSVSGSAGTQYF. Combining the CDR3 with reference TRBV9 and TRBJ2-3 gives the whole variable domain DSGVTQTPKHLITATGQRVTLRCSPRSGDLSVYWYQQSLDQGLQFLIQYYNGEERAKGNILERFSAQQFPDLHSELNLSSLELGDSALYFCASSVSGSAGTQYFGPGTRLTVL.

The chain carries TRBV7-9 and TRBJ1-5, with D perhaps TRBD1 (5 bases). The germline gives CDR1 SEHNR, CDR2 FQNEAQ (reference sequence). This CDR3 has 12 residues. The V end was cut by 3 bases, the J end by 11 bases, with 11 bases between. CDR3 residues: CASSLEKGSQHF. In nucleotides, the CDR3 is TGTGCCAGCAGCTTGGAGAAGGGGTCCCAGCATTTT.

The sample holds a few counts of this clone. The chain has TRBV6-1 and TRBJ1-6; tentative D call: TRBD1 (6 bases). V lost 2 bases to trimming and J lost 5 bases, with 16 bases between them. The germline CDR1 and CDR2 sequences are MNHNS and SASEGT. This CDR3 contains 17 residues. The CDR3 loop reads CASSEMAGDSNNSPLHF. The DNA of the CDR3 is TGTGCCAGCAGTGAAATGGCAGGGGACTCAAATAATTCACCCCTCCACTTT.

The chain recombines TRBV6-6 with TRBJ2-1; D uncertain. CDR1 MNHNY and CDR2 SVGAGI come from the germline V gene (reference sequence). Trimming stripped 6 bases from V and 6 bases from J, with 9 bases between. The CDR3 loop spans 12 amino acids. CDR3 nucleotide sequence: TGTGCCAGCAGCCCCAAGAGCAATGAGCAGTTCTTC. It is translated as CASSPKSNEQFF.

The chain recombines TRBV7-9 with TRBJ2-3; no definite D call. The length of the CDR3 is 16 residues. Looked up from germline, CDR1 is SEHNR and CDR2 is FQNEAQ (reference sequence). The germline V and J ends were trimmed by 3 bases and 0 bases, with 13 bases remaining between them. CDR3 loop: CASSFLEPSSTDTQYF. CDR3 sequence (DNA): TGTGCCAGCAGCTTTTTGGAGCCTTCCAGCACAGATACGCAGTATTTT. The full variable domain, rest sourced from reference TRBV7-9 and TRBJ2-3, is DTGVSQNPRHKITKRGQNVTFRCDPISEHNRLYWYRQTLGQGPEFLTYFQNEAQLEKSRLLSDRFSAERPKGSFSTLEIQRTEQGDSAMYLCASSFLEPSSTDTQYFGPGTRLTVL.

The chain employs TRBV10-3 and TRBJ2-7; unclear D gene. The germline V gene encodes CDR1 ENHRY and CDR2 SYGVKD. The CDR3 totals 15 residues. With 3 bases removed from V and 3 bases from J, the gap between germline ends came to 15 bases. CDR3 nucleotide sequence: TGTGCCATCAGTGATGAAGGGCGCGGTATCTACGAGCAGTACTTC. It translates to CAISDEGRGIYEQYF.

Details on this clone: Other DNA sequences in this specimen translate into the identical CDR3. The CDR3 loop reads CASSLENGYTF. The CDR3 coding sequence is TGTGCCAGCAGTTTGGAGAACGGCTACACCTTC. This sequence joins TRBV28 and TRBJ1-2; D is uncertain. Trimming stripped 3 bases from V and 8 bases from J, with 7 bases between. This CDR3 spans 11 amino acids. Germline V gene lookup returns CDR1 MDHEN and CDR2 SYDVKM.